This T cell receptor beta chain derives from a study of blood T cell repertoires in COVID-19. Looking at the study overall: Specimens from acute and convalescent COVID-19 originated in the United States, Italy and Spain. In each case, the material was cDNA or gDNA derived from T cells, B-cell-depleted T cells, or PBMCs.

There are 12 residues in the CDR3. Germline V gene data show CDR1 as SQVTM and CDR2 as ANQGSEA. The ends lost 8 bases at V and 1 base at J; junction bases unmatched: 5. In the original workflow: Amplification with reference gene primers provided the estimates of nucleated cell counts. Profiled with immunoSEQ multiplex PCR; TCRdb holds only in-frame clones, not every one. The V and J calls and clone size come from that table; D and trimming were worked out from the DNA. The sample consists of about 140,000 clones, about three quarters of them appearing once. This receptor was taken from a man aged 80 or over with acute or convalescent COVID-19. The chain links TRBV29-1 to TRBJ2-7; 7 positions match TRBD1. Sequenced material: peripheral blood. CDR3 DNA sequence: TGCAGCTTCGCAGGGGGTTCCTACGAGCAGTACTTC. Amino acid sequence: CSFAGGSYEQYF.